Included here is one T cell receptor (beta chain) sequence, with context. There is no known antigen for this receptor. The data were taken from a study of monozygotic twins with inflammatory bowel disease (dated by TCRdb to about 2019). Background for the entire study: A total of approximately 28 monozygotic twin pairs were included in the full study, comprising nine German pairs (four IBD-concordant, five IBD-discordant) and 19 IBD-discordant Danish pairs. Each individual had, on average, about 151 000 unique TCRalpha sequences and 181 000 unique TCRbeta sequences available for analysis. The search for disease-associated traits relied mainly on comparing IBD patients with their genetically identical healthy co-twins within discordant pairs.

On the study overall, not on this receptor specifically: Concordant and discordant twins showed no difference in repertoire similarity, possibly because of limited statistical power. IBD patients shared fewer clonotypes with other individuals than healthy twins did, most markedly in patients showing signs of disease activity. Distinction between different T cell subtypes could not be achieved in the analysis. The results gave no support for a single strong signal or clonotype linked to IBD. Because patients received different immunosuppressive treatments, the repertoires may have picked up extra background noise and variability between individuals. A decrease in TCRbeta repertoire diversity, as measured by inverse Simpson index, was observed in IBD patients compared with their healthy co-twins.

As encoded in the germline V gene, CDR1 is KGHSH while CDR2 is LQKENI. The CDR3 runs 15 residues from the cysteine to the phenylalanine. No DNA is recorded. From each donor, a roughly 2.5 ml peripheral blood sample was collected into PAXgene tubes and kept at -80 degrees C. Total RNA was isolated from whole blood with the PAXgene blood miRNA kit on an automated QIAcube, without T cell sorting. Deep TCRalpha and TCRbeta repertoire profiling with unique molecular barcoding was performed on peripheral blood of monozygotic twin pairs concordant or discordant for inflammatory bowel disease. Smoking habits were recorded for all twin pairs, and individuals were classified as current, former or never smokers. Library generation was performed with 5' RACE. For each TCR library, 3,500 to 4,000 ng of total RNA was used. cDNA was synthesized with SMARTScribe reverse transcriptase in eight separate reactions per sample. During cDNA synthesis, template switching was used to introduce unique molecular identifiers that contained a 6-nucleotide sample barcode. TCRalpha and TCRbeta cDNA was amplified in two nested PCRs of approximately 17 and 9 cycles, and bead purification was carried out after each PCR. Before amplification, the cDNA was treated with uracil DNA-glycosylase and purified using the QIAquick PCR purification kit. The second PCR added Illumina TruSeq-compatible adapters along with sample-specific barcodes. TapeStation and Qubit were used to check library quality and concentration, and roughly 4.8 ng of each library went into the pool. Sequencing of pooled libraries was carried out on an Illumina HiSeq2500 single-index Rapid Run using 2 x 100 bp reads and custom sequencing primers. The authors processed their data as follows. PCR and sequencing errors were corrected by UMI-based consensus assembly using MiGEC version 1.2.6. V(D)J alignment, clonotype assembly and CDR3 extraction were performed with MiXCR version 2.1.1. To normalise gene usage, clonotype sharing and MAIT/NKT TCR abundance, the top 1000, 10 000 and 20 000 clonotypes in each sample were analysed. Diversity was computed as the inverse Simpson index with the vegan R package after downsampling to 27 000 UMIs. Statistical testing used paired Mann-Whitney U tests on the discordant twin pairs and applied Benjamini-Hochberg correction for multiple testing. Through TCRdb reprocessing, the reads give one entry per CDR3 protein sequence; DNA is omitted. TCRdb, not the authors, supplied the V and J calls. The sample table gives 150,000 to 200,000 distinct CDR3 sequences. Less than 8% of the sample lies in the top ten.

The V gene is TRBV18 and the J gene is TRBJ2-3. Specimen: blood. The origin of this receptor is a human donor with ulcerative colitis or Crohn's disease, or a healthy co-twin of an affected twin (not recorded which). The CDR3 corresponds to CASSPPGIITDTQYF.